Sequencing of this TCR beta chain was carried out in a study of blood T cell repertoires in COVID-19. Study background: Both acute and convalescent COVID-19 samples were obtained from the United States, Italy and Spain. PBMCs, B-cell-depleted T cells, or T cells were the source of the cDNA or gDNA that made up the material.

Per the original methods: Amplifying reference gene primers gave estimates of nucleated cell counts. The data were produced by immunoSEQ multiplex PCR, yet TCRdb's version contains in-frame clones alone and is incomplete. V and J calls and clone size follow that table, whereas D and trimming were derived from the DNA. Of just over 250,000 clones listed, approximately 87% are singletons. Trimming removed 1 base at V and 15 bases at J, with 16 bases between. Germline V lookup: CDR1 SGHVS, CDR2 FQNEAQ. This CDR3 is built from 13 residues. The source material was peripheral blood. This receptor was identified in a woman aged 45-65 years with acute or convalescent COVID-19. This sequence joins TRBV7-8 and TRBJ1-5, with no clear D. The chain's CDR3 is CASSLVAWASLHF. In DNA form, the CDR3 reads TGTGCCAGCAGCTTAGTGGCTTGGGCGTCCCTGCATTTT.